This T cell receptor (beta chain) originates from a study of T cell repertoires in cytomegalovirus infection. Study in general: Both a matching HLA type and CMV infection were indicated by public TCR beta signatures. Study observations and caveats: Carriage of CMV together with the relevant HLA was identifiable through cumulative public TCR beta family frequency. CMV-specific HLA-C-restricted TCR beta clonotypes dominated the ex vivo response.

TCRdb re-derived calls from the reads in MiXCR, one entry per CDR3 protein. The table records around 490,000 distinct CDR3 sequences, approximately 26% of them present only once. The CDR3 is 15 amino acids. Deletions cut 0 bases from V and 4 bases from J, with 12 bases between. In germline, CDR1 is SGHVS, CDR2 FQNEAQ. In this sample, this clonotype turned up many times. Its specificity is not known. The sample consisted of PBMCs. The rearrangement uses TRBV7-8 and TRBJ1-1; a weak D match, TRBD1 (6 bases). This sequence originates from a human donor in good health (CMV status not recorded). Some clones in this sample may be carry-over from other donors' samples. The CDR3 DNA sequence: TGTGCCAGCAGCTTAGCTCTCGCAGGGGTCACTGAAGCTTTCTTT. Encoded protein: CASSLALAGVTEAFF.